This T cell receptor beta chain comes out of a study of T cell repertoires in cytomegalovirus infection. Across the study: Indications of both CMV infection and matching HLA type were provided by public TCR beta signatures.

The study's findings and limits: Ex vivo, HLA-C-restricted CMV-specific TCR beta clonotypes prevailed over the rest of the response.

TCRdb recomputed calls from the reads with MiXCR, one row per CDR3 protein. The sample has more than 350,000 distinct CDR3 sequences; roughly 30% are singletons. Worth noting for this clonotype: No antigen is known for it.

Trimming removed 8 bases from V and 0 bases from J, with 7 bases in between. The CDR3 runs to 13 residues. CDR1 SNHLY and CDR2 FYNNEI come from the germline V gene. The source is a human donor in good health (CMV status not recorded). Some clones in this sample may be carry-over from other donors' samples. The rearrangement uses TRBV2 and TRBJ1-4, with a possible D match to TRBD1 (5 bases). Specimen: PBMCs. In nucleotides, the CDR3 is TGTGCCAGCCAGGGATCAACTAATGAAAAACTGTTTTTT. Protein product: CASQGSTNEKLFF. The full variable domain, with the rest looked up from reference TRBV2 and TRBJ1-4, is EPEVTQTPSHQVTQMGQEVILRCVPISNHLYFYWYRQILGQKVEFLVSFYNNEISEKSEIFDDQFSVERPDGSNFTLKIRSTKLEDSAMYFCASQGSTNEKLFFGSGTQLSVL.